The TCR beta chain under discussion was sequenced for a study of spatial heterogeneity in lung cancer. This clonotype was seen more than once but under ten times. Time point noted: sample taken at primary tumor resection. Without sorting, whole RNA was sequenced from tumor, nontumor lung or frozen PBMC. Using its own MiXCR run on the 5' RACE reads, TCRdb lists one record per CDR3 protein. Of about 7,800 distinct CDR3 sequences listed, over 7.5% were seen once; the top ten hold 40% to 50%. This clonotype was sampled from a male donor with early-stage non-small cell lung cancer. This sample comprised PBMCs, obtained at surgery.

CDR3: CSVEGTEYGPPTSYTF. The CDR3 DNA reads TGCAGCGTTGAAGGAACGGAGTACGGGCCGCCGACTAGCTACACCTTC. V is TRBV29-1 and J is TRBJ1-2; D is unclear. Trimming stripped 1 base from V and 9 bases from J, with 24 bases between. Germline assignment: CDR1 SQVTM and CDR2 ANQGSEA. The CDR3 runs 16 residues.